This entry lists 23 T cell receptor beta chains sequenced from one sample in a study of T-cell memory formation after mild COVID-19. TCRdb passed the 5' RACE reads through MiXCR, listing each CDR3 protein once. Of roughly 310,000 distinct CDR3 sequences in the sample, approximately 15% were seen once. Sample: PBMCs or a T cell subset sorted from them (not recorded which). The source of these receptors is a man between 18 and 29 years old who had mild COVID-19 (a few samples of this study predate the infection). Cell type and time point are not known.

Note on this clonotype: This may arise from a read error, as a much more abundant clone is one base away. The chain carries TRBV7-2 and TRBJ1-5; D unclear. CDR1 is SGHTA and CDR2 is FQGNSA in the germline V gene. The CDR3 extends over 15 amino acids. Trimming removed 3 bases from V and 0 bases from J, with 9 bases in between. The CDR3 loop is CASSFALNSNQPQHF. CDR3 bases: TGTGCCAGCAGCTTTGCTCTGAATAGCAATCAGCCCCAGCATTTT.

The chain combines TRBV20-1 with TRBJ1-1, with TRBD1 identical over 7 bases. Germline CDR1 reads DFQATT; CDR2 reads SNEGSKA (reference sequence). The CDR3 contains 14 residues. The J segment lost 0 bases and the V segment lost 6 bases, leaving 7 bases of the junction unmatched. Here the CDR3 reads CSALRQGMNTEAFF. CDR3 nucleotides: TGCAGTGCGCTAAGACAGGGAATGAACACTGAAGCTTTCTTT.

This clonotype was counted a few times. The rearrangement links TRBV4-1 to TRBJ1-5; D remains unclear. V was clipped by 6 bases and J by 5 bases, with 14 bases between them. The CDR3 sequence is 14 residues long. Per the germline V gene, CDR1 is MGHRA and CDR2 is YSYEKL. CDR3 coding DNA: TGCGCCAGCAGTAAGGGAGGGCTGTATCAGCCCCAGCATTTT. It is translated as CASSKGGLYQPQHF.

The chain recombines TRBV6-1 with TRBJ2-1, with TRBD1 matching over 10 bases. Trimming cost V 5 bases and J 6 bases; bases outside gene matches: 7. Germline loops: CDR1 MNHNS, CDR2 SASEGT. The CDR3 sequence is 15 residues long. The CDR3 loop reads CASSPRDRGFNEQFF. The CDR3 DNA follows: TGTGCCAGCAGTCCCCGGGACAGGGGTTTCAATGAGCAGTTCTTC.

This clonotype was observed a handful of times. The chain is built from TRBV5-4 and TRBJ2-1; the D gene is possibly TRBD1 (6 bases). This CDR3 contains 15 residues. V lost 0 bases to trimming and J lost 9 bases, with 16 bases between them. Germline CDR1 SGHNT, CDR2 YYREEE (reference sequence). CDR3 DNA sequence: TGTGCCAGCAGCTTGGAGGGGGTGGGGCCACTTGAGCAGTTCTTC. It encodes CASSLEGVGPLEQFF.

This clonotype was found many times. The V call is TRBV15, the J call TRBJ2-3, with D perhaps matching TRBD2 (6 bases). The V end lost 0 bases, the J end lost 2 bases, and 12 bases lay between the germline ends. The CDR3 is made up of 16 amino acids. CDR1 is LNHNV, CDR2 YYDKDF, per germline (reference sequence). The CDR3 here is CATSRDGAGYTDTQYF. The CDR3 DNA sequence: TGTGCCACCAGCAGAGATGGTGCGGGGTACACAGATACGCAGTATTTT.

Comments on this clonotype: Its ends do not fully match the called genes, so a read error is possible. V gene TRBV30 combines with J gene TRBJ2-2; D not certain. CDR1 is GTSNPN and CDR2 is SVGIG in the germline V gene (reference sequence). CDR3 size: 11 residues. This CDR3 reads CSWKSSGELFF. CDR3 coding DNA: TGTTCCTGGAAGTCTTCCGGGGAGCTGTTTTTT.

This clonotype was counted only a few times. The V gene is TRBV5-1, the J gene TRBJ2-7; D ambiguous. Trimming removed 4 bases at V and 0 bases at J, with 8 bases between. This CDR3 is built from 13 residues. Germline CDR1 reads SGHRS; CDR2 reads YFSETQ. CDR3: CASSIASSYEQYF. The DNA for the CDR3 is TGCGCCAGCAGCATCGCCAGCTCCTACGAGCAGTACTTC.

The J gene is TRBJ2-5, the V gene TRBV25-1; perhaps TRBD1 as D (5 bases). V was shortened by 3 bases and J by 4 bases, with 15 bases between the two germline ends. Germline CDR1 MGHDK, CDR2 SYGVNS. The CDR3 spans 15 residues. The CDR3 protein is CASSDGAGYRETQYF. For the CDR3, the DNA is TGTGCCAGCAGTGATGGGGCAGGGTATCGAGAGACCCAGTACTTC.

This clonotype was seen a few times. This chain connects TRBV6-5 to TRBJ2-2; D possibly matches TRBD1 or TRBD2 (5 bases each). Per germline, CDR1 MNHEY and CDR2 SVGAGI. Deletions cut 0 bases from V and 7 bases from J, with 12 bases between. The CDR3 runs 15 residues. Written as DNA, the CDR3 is TGTGCCAGCAGTTACTCTGCCGGGGCGGTCGGGGAGCTGTTTTTT. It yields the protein CASSYSAGAVGELFF.

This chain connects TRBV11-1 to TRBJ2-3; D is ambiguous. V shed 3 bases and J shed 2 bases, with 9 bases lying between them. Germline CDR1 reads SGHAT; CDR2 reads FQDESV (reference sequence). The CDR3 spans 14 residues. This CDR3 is CASSFGSNTDTQYF. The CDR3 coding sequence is TGTGCCAGCAGCTTCGGCTCCAACACAGATACGCAGTATTTT.

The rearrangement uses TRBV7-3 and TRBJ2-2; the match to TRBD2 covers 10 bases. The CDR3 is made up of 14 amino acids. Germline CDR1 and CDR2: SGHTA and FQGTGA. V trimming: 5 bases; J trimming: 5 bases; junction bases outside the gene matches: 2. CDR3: CASSTLAGTGELFF. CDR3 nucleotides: TGTGCCAGCAGCACACTAGCGGGGACCGGGGAGCTGTTTTTT.

The CDR3 spells CASSLGVSETQYF. The CDR3 DNA reads TGTGCCAGCAGCCTCGGGGTTTCAGAGACCCAGTACTTC. The chain combines TRBV7-9 with TRBJ2-5; weak D call: TRBD2 (5 bases). V was shortened by 5 bases and J by 4 bases, with 11 bases between the two germline ends. CDR1 is SEHNR and CDR2 is FQNEAQ in the germline V gene (reference sequence). The CDR3 covers 13 residues.

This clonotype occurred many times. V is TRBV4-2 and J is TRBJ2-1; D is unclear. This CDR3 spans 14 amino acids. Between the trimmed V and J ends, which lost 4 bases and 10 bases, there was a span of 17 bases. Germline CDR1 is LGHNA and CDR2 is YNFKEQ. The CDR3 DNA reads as TGTGCCAGCAGCCCTCGCTCTTGGGCCGCGGAGCAGTTCTTC. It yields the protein CASSPRSWAAEQFF.

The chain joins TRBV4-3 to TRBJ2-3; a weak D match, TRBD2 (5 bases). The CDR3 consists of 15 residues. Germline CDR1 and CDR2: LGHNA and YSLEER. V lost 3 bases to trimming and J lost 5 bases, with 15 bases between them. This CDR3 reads CASSQRALGRDTQYF. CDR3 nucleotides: TGCGCCAGCAGCCAGCGGGCCCTCGGTCGAGATACGCAGTATTTT.

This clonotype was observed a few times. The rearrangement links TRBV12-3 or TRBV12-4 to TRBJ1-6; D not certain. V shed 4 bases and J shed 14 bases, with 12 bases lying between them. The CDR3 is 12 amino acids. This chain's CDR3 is CASSSSGGALHF. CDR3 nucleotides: TGTGCCAGCAGTTCGTCCGGTGGGGCCCTCCACTTT.

In DNA form, the CDR3 reads TGTGCCAGCAGCACCGGACAGGGGGGTCAGCCCCAGCATTTT. Translated, it gives CASSTGQGGQPQHF. The V call is TRBV7-2, the J call TRBJ1-5, with TRBD1 matching over 10 bases. CDR3 length: 14 amino acids. Germline V gene sequence: CDR1 SGHTA, CDR2 FQGNSA. With V trimmed by 5 bases and J by 6 bases, 4 bases remained unmatched.

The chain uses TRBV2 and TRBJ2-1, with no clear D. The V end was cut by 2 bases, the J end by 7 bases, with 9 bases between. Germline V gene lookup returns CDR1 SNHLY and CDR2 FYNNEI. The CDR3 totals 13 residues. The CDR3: CASSEQNNNEQFF. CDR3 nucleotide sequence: TGTGCCAGCAGTGAACAAAACAATAATGAGCAGTTCTTC.

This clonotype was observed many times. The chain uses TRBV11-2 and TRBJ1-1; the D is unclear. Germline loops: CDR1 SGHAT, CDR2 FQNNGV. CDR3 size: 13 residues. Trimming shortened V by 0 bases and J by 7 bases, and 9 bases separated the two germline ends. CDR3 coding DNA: TGTGCCAGCAGCTTAGACCGCCACGGTGAAGCTTTCTTT. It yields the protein CASSLDRHGEAFF.

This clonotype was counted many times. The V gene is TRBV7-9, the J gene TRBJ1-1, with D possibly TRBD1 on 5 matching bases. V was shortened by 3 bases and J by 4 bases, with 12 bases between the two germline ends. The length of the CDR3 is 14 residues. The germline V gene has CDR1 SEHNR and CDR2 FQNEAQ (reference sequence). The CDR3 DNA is TGTGCCAGCAGCTTGCCCAGGGATGGCACTGAAGCTTTCTTT. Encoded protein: CASSLPRDGTEAFF.

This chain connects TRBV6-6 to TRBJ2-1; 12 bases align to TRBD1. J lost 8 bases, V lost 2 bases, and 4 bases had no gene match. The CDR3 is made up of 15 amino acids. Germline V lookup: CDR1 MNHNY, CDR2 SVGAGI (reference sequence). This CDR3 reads CASSYRDRGLDEQFF. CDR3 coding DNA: TGTGCCAGCAGTTACAGGGACAGGGGGCTTGATGAGCAGTTCTTC.

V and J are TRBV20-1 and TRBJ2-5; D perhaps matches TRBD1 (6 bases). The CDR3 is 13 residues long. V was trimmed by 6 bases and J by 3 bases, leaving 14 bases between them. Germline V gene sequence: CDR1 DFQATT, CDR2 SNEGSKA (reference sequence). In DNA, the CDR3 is TGCAGTGCCAAAAGGACAGTCGAAGAGACCCAGTACTTC. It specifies CSAKRTVEETQYF.

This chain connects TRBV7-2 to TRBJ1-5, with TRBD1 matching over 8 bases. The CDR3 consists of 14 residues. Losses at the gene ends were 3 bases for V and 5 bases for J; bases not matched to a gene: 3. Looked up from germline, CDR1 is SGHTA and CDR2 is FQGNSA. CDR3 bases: TGTGCCAGCAGCTTCGGGACAGGTCATCAGCCCCAGCATTTT. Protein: CASSFGTGHQPQHF.